A selection of T cell receptor beta chains follows, all from one sample in a study of response to subunit inactivated influenza vaccine. TCRdb re-analysed the RT-PCR reads in MiXCR, keeping a single row per CDR3 protein. The table has about 780,000 distinct CDR3 sequences, less than 20% seen once; the top ten hold roughly 11%. The sequencing here drew on PBMCs from blood, taken less than 6 days after vaccination. These receptors all come from a man aged 45-65 years who received an inactivated influenza vaccine. CDR3s include the opening cysteine and the closing phenylalanine or tryptophan. Fields, in order: J gene, D gene, clone size, V gene, CDR3 DNA, CDR3 protein. D genes are given only for firm matches. Size values are once, few and many counts, or a class for expanded clones, and some rows have none.

j_call: TRBJ2-3; d_call: -; clone_size: many; v_call: TRBV5-6; cdr3_nt: TGTGCCAGCAGCTTGAATGGGGGGGCGCGCACAGATACGCAGTATTTT; cdr3_aa: CASSLNGGARTDTQYF
j_call: TRBJ2-1; d_call: TRBD1; clone_size: few; v_call: TRBV20-1; cdr3_nt: TGCAGTGCTCTGAGACCCCAAGGGACAGGGAAACCCGTGGAGTATGGACACAATGAGCAGTTCTTC; cdr3_aa: CSALRPQGTGKPVEYGHNEQFF
j_call: TRBJ2-1; d_call: -; clone_size: few; v_call: TRBV3-1; cdr3_nt: TGTGCCAGCAGCCAAGACTACAATGAGCAGTTCTTC; cdr3_aa: CASSQDYNEQFF
j_call: TRBJ2-1; d_call: -; clone_size: many; v_call: TRBV12-3/TRBV12-4; cdr3_nt: TGTGCCAGCCACAGAGGGGGGGGCTACAATGAGCAGTTCTTC; cdr3_aa: CASHRGGGYNEQFF
j_call: TRBJ2-5; d_call: TRBD1; clone_size: -; v_call: TRBV28; cdr3_nt: TGTGCCAGCAGTCCGGACAGGGTGGGCCAAGAGACCCAGTACTTC; cdr3_aa: CASSPDRVGQETQYF
j_call: TRBJ2-1; d_call: -; clone_size: -; v_call: TRBV6-2/TRBV6-3; cdr3_nt: TGTGCCAGCATCGACTTAGGACGGATGCACGAGCAGTTCTTC; cdr3_aa: CASIDLGRMHEQFF
j_call: TRBJ2-1; d_call: -; clone_size: -; v_call: TRBV3-1; cdr3_nt: TGTGCCAGCAGCCAATCAGGGACCTACAATGAGCAGTTCTTC; cdr3_aa: CASSQSGTYNEQFF
j_call: TRBJ1-2; d_call: -; clone_size: -; v_call: TRBV20-1; cdr3_nt: TGCAGTGCCGTGGACGCCGGTGGCTACACCTTC; cdr3_aa: CSAVDAGGYTF
j_call: TRBJ2-2; d_call: -; clone_size: many; v_call: TRBV12-5; cdr3_nt: TGTGCTAGTGGTTTGGTCACCGGGACACAGAACACCGGGGAGCTGTTTTTT; cdr3_aa: CASGLVTGTQNTGELFF
j_call: TRBJ2-2; d_call: TRBD1; clone_size: -; v_call: TRBV5-1; cdr3_nt: TGCGCCAGCAGCTCGGACAGGAGTACCGGGGAGCTGTTTTTT; cdr3_aa: CASSSDRSTGELFF
j_call: TRBJ2-3; d_call: -; clone_size: -; v_call: TRBV4-2; cdr3_nt: TGTGCCAGCAGCCAAGATCTTGCGGGTAGAGATACGCAGTATTTT; cdr3_aa: CASSQDLAGRDTQYF
j_call: TRBJ2-3; d_call: -; clone_size: -; v_call: TRBV12-3/TRBV12-4; cdr3_nt: TGTGCCAGCAGTTTAGCGGGGGGCCTAGTGAATACGCAGTATTTT; cdr3_aa: CASSLAGGLVNTQYF
j_call: TRBJ2-2; d_call: TRBD1; clone_size: -; v_call: TRBV27; cdr3_nt: TGTGCCAGCAGTTTATTCGGGACAGGGAACACCGGGGAGCTGTTTTTT; cdr3_aa: CASSLFGTGNTGELFF
j_call: TRBJ2-2; d_call: -; clone_size: few; v_call: TRBV15; cdr3_nt: TGTGCCACCAGCAGACAGGGTTGGAACACCGGGGAGCTGTTTTTT; cdr3_aa: CATSRQGWNTGELFF
j_call: TRBJ2-7; d_call: -; clone_size: few; v_call: TRBV5-1; cdr3_nt: TGCGCCAGCAGCTCAGGAGGGACAGCCTCCTACGAGCAGTACTTC; cdr3_aa: CASSSGGTASYEQYF
j_call: TRBJ2-7; d_call: -; clone_size: few; v_call: TRBV4-2; cdr3_nt: TGTGCCAGCAGCCAAGATTTTGTTAGGTCCTACGAGCAGTACTTC; cdr3_aa: CASSQDFVRSYEQYF
j_call: TRBJ2-5; d_call: -; clone_size: -; v_call: TRBV28; cdr3_nt: TGTGCCAGCAGCCGGATACAAGAGACCCAGTACTTC; cdr3_aa: CASSRIQETQYF
j_call: TRBJ1-1; d_call: -; clone_size: few; v_call: TRBV5-1; cdr3_nt: TGCGCCAGCAGCCCCCGGGACGGACTCGAAGCTTTCTTT; cdr3_aa: CASSPRDGLEAFF
j_call: TRBJ2-5; d_call: -; clone_size: -; v_call: TRBV4-2; cdr3_nt: TGTGCCATGAGCCCCGAGCGACTCGGGACCCAGTACTTC; cdr3_aa: CAMSPERLGTQYF
j_call: TRBJ2-1; d_call: TRBD2; clone_size: -; v_call: TRBV11-2; cdr3_nt: TGTGCCAGCAGCTTTAGTCCCGGGACTAGCGGGGGGGCGAATGAGCAGTTCTTC; cdr3_aa: CASSFSPGTSGGANEQFF
j_call: TRBJ2-7; d_call: TRBD2; clone_size: -; v_call: TRBV5-1; cdr3_nt: TGCGCCAGCCACAATCAGGGAGGGGCCTACGAGCAGTACTTC; cdr3_aa: CASHNQGGAYEQYF
j_call: TRBJ2-2; d_call: -; clone_size: few; v_call: TRBV4-3; cdr3_nt: TGCGCCAGCAGCCTAGCGTGGACCCCGAACACCGGGGAGCTGTTTTTT; cdr3_aa: CASSLAWTPNTGELFF
j_call: TRBJ2-1; d_call: TRBD1; clone_size: few; v_call: TRBV5-1; cdr3_nt: TGCGCCAGCAAAAATACACGACAGGGGGACTGGGGCTCTGAGCAGTTCTTC; cdr3_aa: CASKNTRQGDWGSEQFF
j_call: TRBJ2-1; d_call: TRBD2; clone_size: -; v_call: TRBV12-3/TRBV12-4; cdr3_nt: TGTGCCAGCAGTTTGGGCGCGGGGGGGCTCTCCTACAATGAGCAGTTCTTC; cdr3_aa: CASSLGAGGLSYNEQFF
j_call: TRBJ2-6; d_call: TRBD1; clone_size: -; v_call: TRBV3-1; cdr3_nt: TGTGCCAGCAGCCTCCACCCTAGAGGACAGGGTTGGGCCAACGTCCTGACTTTC; cdr3_aa: CASSLHPRGQGWANVLTF
j_call: TRBJ2-3; d_call: TRBD2; clone_size: many; v_call: TRBV7-2; cdr3_nt: TGTGCCAGCAGCTCGGGACTAGCGGTCACAGATACGCAGTATTTT; cdr3_aa: CASSSGLAVTDTQYF
j_call: TRBJ1-4; d_call: -; clone_size: -; v_call: TRBV12-3/TRBV12-4; cdr3_nt: TGTGCCAGCAGCTCTTCACTCCCGACAACTAATGAAAAACTGTTTTTT; cdr3_aa: CASSSSLPTTNEKLFF
j_call: TRBJ2-7; d_call: -; clone_size: -; v_call: TRBV28; cdr3_nt: TGTGCCAGCACCGGAAACTACGAGCAGTACTTC; cdr3_aa: CASTGNYEQYF
j_call: TRBJ2-3; d_call: TRBD2; clone_size: -; v_call: TRBV20-1; cdr3_nt: TGCAGCCTCCAACTAGCGGGAGTTTTAGATACGCAGTATTTT; cdr3_aa: CSLQLAGVLDTQYF
j_call: TRBJ2-7; d_call: TRBD1; clone_size: many; v_call: TRBV20-1; cdr3_nt: TGCAGTGCTAATACCGGGGACAGGAGCACCTACGAGCAGTACTTC; cdr3_aa: CSANTGDRSTYEQYF
j_call: TRBJ2-1; d_call: TRBD2; clone_size: -; v_call: TRBV9; cdr3_nt: TGTGCCAGCAGTGCTAATAGGACTAGCGGGGTCCCGGTCTTC; cdr3_aa: CASSANRTSGVPVF
j_call: TRBJ1-1; d_call: -; clone_size: -; v_call: TRBV4-3; cdr3_nt: TGCGCCAGCAGCCCCGGGATAAACACTGAAGCTTTCTTT; cdr3_aa: CASSPGINTEAFF
j_call: TRBJ1-6; d_call: TRBD1; clone_size: once; v_call: TRBV4-2; cdr3_nt: TGTGCCAGCAGCCAAGATTTGGACAGGGGGTTTTCACCCCTCCACTTT; cdr3_aa: CASSQDLDRGFSPLHF
j_call: TRBJ2-7; d_call: -; clone_size: many; v_call: TRBV4-2; cdr3_nt: TGTGCCAGCAGCCAAGCGTGGGGCGAGCAGTACTTC; cdr3_aa: CASSQAWGEQYF
j_call: TRBJ2-7; d_call: TRBD1; clone_size: -; v_call: TRBV4-2; cdr3_nt: TGTGCCAGCAGCCCTGACCGGACAGGTTTCTACGAGCAGTACTTC; cdr3_aa: CASSPDRTGFYEQYF
j_call: TRBJ1-1; d_call: -; clone_size: few; v_call: TRBV29-1; cdr3_nt: TGCAGCGTTGAAGGACGGTTGGGGGACACTGAAGCTTTCTTT; cdr3_aa: CSVEGRLGDTEAFF